Following are 13 T cell receptor beta chains from one sample sequenced in a study of shared clonotypes between healthy human individuals. TCRdb's copy holds only in-frame clones and misses some; the assay was immunoSEQ multiplex PCR. The profile covers around 2.5 million clones, with approximately 93% appearing a single time and 0.35% to 0.45% taken by the ten largest. Material: naive CD4+ T cells from PBMCs. The subset denotes: CD45RA+ positively selected. These receptors originate from a man in his late teens or twenties in good health. Some clones in this sample may be carry-over from other donors' samples.

This clone was seen only once. The chain joins TRBV21-1 to TRBJ2-6; the table's D call, TRBD2, has no DNA check behind it. TRBV21-1 is listed as a pseudogene. The CDR3 totals 19 residues. As DNA, the CDR3 is TGTGCCAGTAGGGGGACTAACACTGTGGGGTACTCTGGGGCCAACGTCCTGACTTTC. It specifies CASRGTNTVGYSGANVLTF.

The chain has TRBV5-6 and TRBJ2-7; possible D gene TRBD1, 6 bases. The CDR3 length is 17 residues. V lost 0 bases to trimming and J lost 4 bases, with 20 bases between them. Germline V gene lookup returns CDR1 SGHDT and CDR2 YYEEEE. CDR3 in amino acids: CASSLELGRGVMYEQYF. CDR3 nucleotide sequence: TGTGCCAGCAGCTTGGAACTTGGCAGGGGAGTAATGTACGAGCAGTACTTC. Using reference TRBV5-6 and TRBJ2-7 for the parts outside the CDR3, the full variable domain is DAGVTQSPTHLIKTRGQQVTLRCSPKSGHDTVSWYQQALGQGPQFIFQYYEEEERQRGNFPDRFSGHQFPNYSSELNVNALLLGDSALYLCASSLELGRGVMYEQYFGPGTRLTVT.

The rearrangement joins TRBV5-1 to TRBJ2-7; D is possibly TRBD2 (6 bases). This CDR3 has 15 residues. V lost 6 bases and J 0 bases, leaving 16 bases between the germline ends. CDR1 is SGHRS and CDR2 is YFSETQ in the germline V gene. The CDR3 DNA is TGCGCCAGCAAACGGGGGACCCAGAGCTCCTACGAGCAGTACTTC. This sequence encodes CASKRGTQSSYEQYF.

The chain uses TRBV11-2 and TRBJ2-7; 10 positions agree with TRBD2. Losses at the gene ends were 5 bases for V and 0 bases for J; bases not matched to a gene: 7. The CDR3 has 16 amino acids. Germline V lookup: CDR1 SGHAT, CDR2 FQNNGV. The CDR3 is CASSPPSGGTSYEQYF. The CDR3 nucleotides read TGTGCCAGCAGCCCCCCTAGCGGGGGTACCTCCTACGAGCAGTACTTC.

A word on this clone: A read error may be the cause here, since a much bigger clone is one base away. Other DNA sequences in this specimen translate into the identical CDR3. V is TRBV5-6 and J is TRBJ2-2; D remains unclear. The CDR3 spans 12 residues. Trimming took 2 bases from V and 2 from J, leaving 1 base between them. Germline CDR1 is SGHDT and CDR2 is YYEEEE. CDR3 coding DNA: TGTGCCAGCAGCTTAAACACCGGGGAGCTGTTTTTT. It is translated as CASSLNTGELFF.

The gene calls are TRBV19 and TRBJ2-1; 8 bases are a match to TRBD1. CDR3 length equals 15 residues. Germline V lookup: CDR1 LNHDA, CDR2 SQIVND (reference sequence). V lost 5 bases, J lost 2 bases, and 5 bases stayed unmatched. For the CDR3, the DNA is TGTGCCAGTAGTCCCATGGGACAGGCCTACAATGAGCAGTTCTTC. Its protein product is CASSPMGQAYNEQFF.

V is TRBV7-2 and J is TRBJ1-3, with a weak D call TRBD1 (6 bases). Deletions cut 5 bases from V and 4 bases from J, with 12 bases between. The CDR3 extends over 14 amino acids. CDR1 is SGHTA and CDR2 is FQGNSA in the germline V gene. CDR3 sequence: CASSPGATGNTIYF. In DNA, the CDR3 is TGTGCCAGCAGCCCAGGGGCCACAGGAAACACCATATATTTT.

This sequence joins TRBV11-2 and TRBJ2-5; possibly TRBD1 for D (6 bases). The germline gives CDR1 SGHAT, CDR2 FQNNGV. The CDR3 totals 13 residues. The V and J ends lost 5 bases and 2 bases respectively, with 9 bases between them. CDR3 sequence (DNA): TGTGCCAGCAGCCCAGGGGCTCAAGAGACCCAGTACTTC. Residues: CASSPGAQETQYF.

The chain carries TRBV29-1 and TRBJ2-7; tentatively, D is TRBD2 (5 bases). The V gene's germline CDR1 is SQVTM and CDR2 ANQGSEA. Trimming took off 7 bases at V and 1 base at J, with 17 bases between the two ends. CDR3 length: 14 amino acids. CDR3 nucleotide sequence: TGCAGCGCCGAGGGATTGTCAAAGTCCTACGAGCAGTACTTC. It yields the protein CSAEGLSKSYEQYF.

The chain combines TRBV5-1 with TRBJ2-1; D is unresolved. The CDR3 spans 15 residues. V was clipped by 0 bases and J by 2 bases, with 9 bases between them. The germline V gene encodes CDR1 SGHRS and CDR2 YFSETQ. CDR3 sequence: CASSLAGPAYNEQFF. The CDR3 nucleotides read TGCGCCAGCAGCTTGGCCGGGCCCGCCTACAATGAGCAGTTCTTC.

The chain carries TRBV15 and TRBJ1-1, with D perhaps matching TRBD1 (5 bases). The CDR3 has 12 amino acids. The V end was cut by 5 bases, the J end by 4 bases, with 8 bases between. Germline values: CDR1 LNHNV, CDR2 YYDKDF (reference sequence). For the CDR3, the DNA is TGTGCCACCAGCCAGGGTTTCACTGAAGCTTTCTTT. Amino acid sequence: CATSQGFTEAFF.

This clone has more than one count but fewer than ten. Other nucleotide sequences in the sample specify the same CDR3. The rearrangement uses TRBV20-1 and TRBJ1-1, with unresolved D. V dropped 6 bases and J dropped 2 bases, with 7 bases sitting between them. CDR1 and CDR2 (germline): DFQATT, SNEGSKA (reference sequence). This CDR3 region has 11 residues. CDR3 amino acids: CSAPVNTEAFF. As DNA, the CDR3 is TGCAGTGCCCCGGTTAACACTGAAGCTTTCTTT.

This rearrangement joins TRBV9 to TRBJ2-3; D assignment may be TRBD1 or TRBD2 (5 bases each). In germline, CDR1 is SGDLS, CDR2 YYNGEE. The CDR3 totals 14 residues. V lost 3 bases to trimming and J lost 2 bases, with 10 bases between them. CDR3 nucleotides: TGTGCCAGCAGCGGTTCCGGGACCACAGATACGCAGTATTTT. This encodes CASSGSGTTDTQYF.